Listed below are T cell receptor beta chains from one sample, sequenced in a study of T cells expressing NK-cell markers. Each CDR3 protein gets one entry in TCRdb, which reprocessed the 5' RACE reads and gives no DNA. Its table lists 350,000 to 400,000 distinct CDR3 sequences. Material: blood T cells: a sorted CD56 or NKG2C T cell subset, CD4+ or CD8+ T cells, or bulk PBMC T cells (not recorded which). These receptor sequences come from a woman aged 45 to 65 in good health. The CDR3 runs from the conserved cysteine through the conserved F or W. Each record gives: J gene, V gene, CDR3 protein.

J: TRBJ2-2
V: TRBV5-1
CDR3: CASSKTSGSPPGELFF

J: TRBJ2-5
V: TRBV5-6
CDR3: CASSGGTSGRQETQYF

J: TRBJ1-2
V: TRBV12-3/TRBV12-4
CDR3: CAVEGELNYGYTF

J: TRBJ2-2
V: TRBV7-9
CDR3: CASSPYPRELFF

J: TRBJ2-3
V: TRBV5-1
CDR3: CASSLDPNGADTQYF

J: TRBJ2-1
V: TRBV3-1
CDR3: CASSQEPHYNEQFF

J: TRBJ1-4
V: TRBV5-1
CDR3: CASSLGQGNEKLFF

J: TRBJ1-1
V: TRBV7-8
CDR3: CASKQGQASDANTEAFF

J: TRBJ2-2
V: TRBV7-7
CDR3: CASSLDPGVTNGELFF

J: TRBJ1-2
V: TRBV5-1
CDR3: CASSLAAGRENGYTF

J: TRBJ2-7
V: TRBV10-3
CDR3: CAIRGRASYEQYF

J: TRBJ1-3
V: TRBV11-2
CDR3: CASSPRDSTVTGNTIYF

J: TRBJ2-1
V: TRBV5-1
CDR3: CASSLGRLAGRSDNEQFF

J: TRBJ1-1
V: TRBV19
CDR3: CATKRGHADTEAFF

J: TRBJ2-1
V: TRBV20-1
CDR3: CSASGGTPYNEQFF

J: TRBJ1-5
V: TRBV4-1
CDR3: CASSQVGRDGGNQPQHF

J: TRBJ2-1
V: TRBV29-1
CDR3: CSVSQAGGPGNEQFF